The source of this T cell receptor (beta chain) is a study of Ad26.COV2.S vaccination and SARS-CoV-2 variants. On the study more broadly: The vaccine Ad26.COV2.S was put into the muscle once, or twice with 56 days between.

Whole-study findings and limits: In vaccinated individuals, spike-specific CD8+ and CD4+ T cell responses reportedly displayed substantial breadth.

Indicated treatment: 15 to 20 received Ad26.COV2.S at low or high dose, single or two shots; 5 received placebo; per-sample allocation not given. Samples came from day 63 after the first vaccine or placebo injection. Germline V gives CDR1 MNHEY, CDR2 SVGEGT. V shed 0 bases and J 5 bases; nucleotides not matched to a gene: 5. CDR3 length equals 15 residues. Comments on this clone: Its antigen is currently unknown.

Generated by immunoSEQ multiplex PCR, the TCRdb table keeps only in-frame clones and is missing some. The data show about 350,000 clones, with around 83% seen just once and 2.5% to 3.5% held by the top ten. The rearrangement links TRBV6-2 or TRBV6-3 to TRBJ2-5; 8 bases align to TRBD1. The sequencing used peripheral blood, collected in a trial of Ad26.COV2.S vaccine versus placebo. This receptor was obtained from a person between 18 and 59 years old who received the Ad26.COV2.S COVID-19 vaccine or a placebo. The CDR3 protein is CASSYSGQGVETQYF. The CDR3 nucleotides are TGTGCCAGCAGTTACTCAGGACAGGGCGTGGAGACCCAGTACTTC.